The 5 T cell receptor beta chains given below trace back to one sample, sequenced in a study of cytomegalovirus exposure and HLA in healthy donors. TCRdb keeps only in-frame clones here, not all; method: immunoSEQ multiplex PCR. The sample has 65,000 to 90,000 clones, 85% to 95% seen once. The sequenced sample consisted of PBMCs. These receptors all stem from a young man in good health and CMV-seronegative.

The chain employs TRBV5-1 and TRBJ1-1; D gene ambiguous. The CDR3 runs to 13 residues. The germline V gene has CDR1 SGHRS and CDR2 YFSETQ. Between the trimmed V and J ends, which lost 2 bases and 4 bases, there was a span of 9 bases. The CDR3 region has the DNA TGCGCCAGCAGCTTTAGAATTGGCACTGAAGCTTTCTTT. Translated, it gives CASSFRIGTEAFF.

The chain has TRBV29-1 and TRBJ2-3, with D possibly TRBD2 on 6 matching bases. The CDR3 totals 13 residues. V lost 7 bases to trimming and J lost 2 bases, with 13 bases between them. Germline V gene sequence: CDR1 SQVTM, CDR2 ANQGSEA. The CDR3, as DNA: TGCAGCGGGGGCGGGGCCATCACAGATACGCAGTATTTT. Amino acids: CSGGGAITDTQYF.

The CDR3 protein is CATSRDGTTSGNTIYF. The CDR3 nucleotides read TGTGCCACCAGCAGGGACGGGACAACCTCTGGAAACACCATATATTTT. The chain links TRBV15 to TRBJ1-3; D may be TRBD1 (6 bases). This CDR3 region has 16 residues. Trimming left V 3 bases short and J 0 bases short, with 12 bases between. CDR1 and CDR2 (germline): LNHNV, YYDKDF (reference sequence).

The chain joins TRBV11-1 to TRBJ2-5; 9 positions agree with TRBD1. Germline V CDR1 and CDR2: SGHAT, FQDESV (reference sequence). V lost 5 bases to trimming and J lost 7 bases; unmatched junction nucleotides: 11. The CDR3 is 15 residues long. The CDR3 loop is CASSTTGTGRGTQYF. In DNA, the CDR3 is TGTGCCAGCAGCACTACCGGGACAGGGAGGGGGACCCAGTACTTC.

The sample holds a few counts of this clone. The chain carries TRBV4-3 and TRBJ1-1; D not resolved. This CDR3 has 15 amino acids. The ends were cut back, 3 bases at V and 1 base at J, with 12 bases in the middle. Germline CDR1 reads LGHNA; CDR2 reads YSLEER. CDR3 coding DNA: TGCGCCAGCAGCCACGAGGCTCGTGGGAACACTGAAGCTTTCTTT. Translating it yields CASSHEARGNTEAFF.